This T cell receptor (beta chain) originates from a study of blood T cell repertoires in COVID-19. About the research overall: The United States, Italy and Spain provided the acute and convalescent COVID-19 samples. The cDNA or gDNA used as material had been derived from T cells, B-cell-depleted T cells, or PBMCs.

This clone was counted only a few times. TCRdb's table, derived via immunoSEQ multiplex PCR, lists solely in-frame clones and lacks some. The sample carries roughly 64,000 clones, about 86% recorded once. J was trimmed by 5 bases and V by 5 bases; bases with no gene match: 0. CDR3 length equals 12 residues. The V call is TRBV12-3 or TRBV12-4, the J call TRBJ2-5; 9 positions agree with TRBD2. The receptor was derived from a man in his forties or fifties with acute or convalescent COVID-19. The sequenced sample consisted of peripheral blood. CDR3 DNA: TGTGCCAGCAGTGCGGGAGGGGAGACCCAGTACTTC. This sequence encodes CASSAGGETQYF.